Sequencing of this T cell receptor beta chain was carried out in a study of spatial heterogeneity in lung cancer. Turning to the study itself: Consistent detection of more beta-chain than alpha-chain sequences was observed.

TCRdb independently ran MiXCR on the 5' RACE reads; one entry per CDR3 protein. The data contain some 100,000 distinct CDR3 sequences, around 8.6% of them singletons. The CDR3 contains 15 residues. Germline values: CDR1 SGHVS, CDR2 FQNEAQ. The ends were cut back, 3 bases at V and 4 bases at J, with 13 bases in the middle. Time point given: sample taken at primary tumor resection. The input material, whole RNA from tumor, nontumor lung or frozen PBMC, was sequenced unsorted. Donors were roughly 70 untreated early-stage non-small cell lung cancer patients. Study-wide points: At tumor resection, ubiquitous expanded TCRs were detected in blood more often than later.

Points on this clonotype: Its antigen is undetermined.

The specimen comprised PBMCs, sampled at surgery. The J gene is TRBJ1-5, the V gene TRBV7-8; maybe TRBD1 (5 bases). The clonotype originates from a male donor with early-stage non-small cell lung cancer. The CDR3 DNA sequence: TGTGCCAGCAGCTTCGGAGGGGCGGAGAATCAGCCCCAGCATTTT. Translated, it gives CASSFGGAENQPQHF.